The entry below describes one T cell receptor (beta chain). The entry originates in a study of control samples from healthy donors and cancer patients. Some clones are missing from TCRdb's copy, which holds only in-frame ones; the method was immunoSEQ multiplex PCR. The sample lists 100,000 to 150,000 clones; more than 70% were seen once. Trimming stripped 0 bases from V and 1 base from J, with 14 bases between. Looked up from germline, CDR1 is SGDLS and CDR2 is YYNGEE. This CDR3 has 17 residues. The chain is built from TRBV9 and TRBJ1-3; a possible D gene is TRBD1 (6 bases). Sequenced: blood. The TCR comes from a man in his fifties or sixties in good health. CDR3 sequence: CASSVGSWRGSGNTIYF. The CDR3 DNA is TGTGCCAGCAGCGTAGGGAGTTGGAGGGGGTCTGGAAACACCATATATTTT.